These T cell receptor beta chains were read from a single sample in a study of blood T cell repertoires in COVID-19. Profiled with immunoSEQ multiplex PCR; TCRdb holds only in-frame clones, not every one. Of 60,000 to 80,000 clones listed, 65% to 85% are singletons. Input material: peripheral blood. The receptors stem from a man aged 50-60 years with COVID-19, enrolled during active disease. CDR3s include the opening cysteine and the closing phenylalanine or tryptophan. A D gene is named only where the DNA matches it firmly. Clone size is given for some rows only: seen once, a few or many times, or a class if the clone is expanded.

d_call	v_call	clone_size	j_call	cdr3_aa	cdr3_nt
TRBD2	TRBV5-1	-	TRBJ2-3	CASSLGSAGVQDTQYF	TGCGCCAGCAGCTTGGGATCAGCGGGAGTTCAAGATACGCAGTATTTT
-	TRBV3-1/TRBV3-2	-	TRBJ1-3	CASSAPGNTIYF	TGTGCCAGCAGTGCTCCAGGGAACACCATATATTTT
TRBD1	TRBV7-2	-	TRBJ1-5	CASRKTGAGNQPQHF	TGTGCCAGCAGAAAGACAGGGGCAGGCAATCAGCCCCAGCATTTT
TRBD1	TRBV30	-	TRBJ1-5	CAWATGEGQPQHF	TGTGCCTGGGCTACAGGGGAAGGTCAGCCCCAGCATTTT
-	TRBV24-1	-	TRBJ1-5	CATSDGGRSSNQPQHF	TGTGCCACCAGTGATGGGGGGAGAAGTAGCAATCAGCCCCAGCATTTT
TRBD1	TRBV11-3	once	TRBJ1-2	CASSRFRDRGTYGYTF	TGTGCCAGCAGCCGTTTCCGGGACAGGGGAACTTATGGCTACACCTTC
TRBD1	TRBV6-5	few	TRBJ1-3	CASSPRTGTGNTIYF	TGTGCCAGCAGTCCCCGGACAGGGACTGGAAACACCATATATTTT
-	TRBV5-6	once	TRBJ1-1	CASSRLWRNTEAFF	TGTGCCAGCAGCCGCTTGTGGAGGAACACTGAAGCTTTCTTT
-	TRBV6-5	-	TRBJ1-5	CASVSGGTNQPQHF	TGTGCCAGCGTCTCAGGAGGGACTAATCAGCCCCAGCATTTT
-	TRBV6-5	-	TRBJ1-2	CASSYTTTYGYTF	TGTGCCAGCAGTTACACAACCACCTATGGCTACACCTTC
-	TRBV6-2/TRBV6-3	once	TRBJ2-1	CASSALRDEQFF	TGTGCCAGCAGTGCCCTCCGGGATGAGCAGTTCTTC
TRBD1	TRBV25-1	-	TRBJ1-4	CASSSGQRNEKLFF	TGTGCCAGCAGTTCGGGACAGCGTAATGAAAAACTGTTTTTT
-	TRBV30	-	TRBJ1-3	CACRDTNGNTIYF	TGTGCCTGCCGGGACACTAATGGAAACACCATATATTTT
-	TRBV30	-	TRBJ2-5	CAWRENQETQYF	TGTGCCTGGAGGGAGAACCAAGAGACCCAGTACTTC
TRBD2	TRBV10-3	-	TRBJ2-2	CAIREPGLNTGELFF	TGTGCCATCAGAGAACCGGGACTAAACACCGGGGAGCTGTTTTTT
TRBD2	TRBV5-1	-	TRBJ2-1	CASSLVSSASGNEQFF	TGCGCCAGCAGCTTGGTATCTTCGGCTAGCGGCAATGAGCAGTTCTTC
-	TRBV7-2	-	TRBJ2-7	CASSRQQGPYEQYF	TGTGCCAGCAGCAGACAACAGGGACCCTACGAGCAGTACTTC
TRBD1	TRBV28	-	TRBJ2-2	CASRSGTGGRTGELFF	TGTGCCAGCAGGTCCGGGACAGGGGGCCGAACCGGGGAGCTGTTTTTT
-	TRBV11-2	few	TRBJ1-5	CASSFSQYNQPQHF	TGTGCCAGCAGCTTCTCACAGTACAATCAGCCCCAGCATTTT
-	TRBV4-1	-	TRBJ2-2	CASSQDRPNTGELFF	TGCGCCAGCAGCCAGGACAGACCGAACACCGGGGAGCTGTTTTTT
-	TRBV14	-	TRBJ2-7	CASSYDLRREQYF	TGTGCCAGCAGTTACGATTTGAGGCGCGAGCAGTACTTC
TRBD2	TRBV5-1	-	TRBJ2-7	CASSLNSGSYEQYF	TGCGCCAGCAGCTTGAATAGCGGGAGCTACGAGCAGTACTTC
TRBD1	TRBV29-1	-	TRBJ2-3	CSVEEQGIGTQYF	TGCAGCGTTGAAGAACAGGGGATCGGTACGCAGTATTTT
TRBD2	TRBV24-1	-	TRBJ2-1	CATSDRTSGAGSLGNEQFF	TGTGCCACCAGTGATAGGACTAGCGGCGCAGGTTCATTAGGCAATGAGCAGTTCTTC
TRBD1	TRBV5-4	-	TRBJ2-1	CASSMTGGSYNEQFF	TGTGCCAGCAGCATGACAGGGGGATCCTACAATGAGCAGTTCTTC
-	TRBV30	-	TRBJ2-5	CAWGRAGGAETQYF	TGTGCCTGGGGTCGAGCGGGCGGGGCAGAGACCCAGTACTTC
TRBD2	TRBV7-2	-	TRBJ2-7	CASSFGTIPYEQYF	TGTGCCAGCAGCTTCGGGACTATTCCCTACGAGCAGTACTTC
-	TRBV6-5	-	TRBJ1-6	CACQNRRGSPLHF	TGTGCCTGCCAGAACAGGAGGGGCTCACCCCTCCACTTT
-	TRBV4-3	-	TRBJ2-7	CASSQNRDTSYEQYF	TGCGCCAGCAGCCAAAATAGGGACACCTCCTACGAGCAGTACTTC
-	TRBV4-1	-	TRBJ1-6	CASSQEPRTTSVHNSPLHF	TGCGCCAGCAGCCAAGAGCCCCGGACAACAAGCGTCCATAATTCACCCCTCCACTTT
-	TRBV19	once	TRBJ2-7	CASGLDEQYF	TGTGCCAGTGGCCTAGACGAGCAGTACTTC
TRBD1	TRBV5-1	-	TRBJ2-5	CASSPGQGGETQYF	TGCGCCAGTTCCCCGGGACAGGGTGGAGAGACCCAGTACTTC
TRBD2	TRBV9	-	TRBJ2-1	CASSATGTSYNEQFF	TGTGCCAGCAGCGCAACCGGGACTAGCTACAATGAGCAGTTCTTC
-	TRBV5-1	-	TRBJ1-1	CASSLGQKNTEAFF	TGCGCCAGCAGCTTGGGACAGAAGAACACTGAAGCTTTCTTT
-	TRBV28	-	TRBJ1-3	CASPGNTIYF	TGTGCCAGTCCAGGAAACACCATATATTTT
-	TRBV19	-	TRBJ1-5	CASSINRARGDNQPQHF	TGTGCCAGTAGTATTAACAGGGCGAGGGGAGACAATCAGCCCCAGCATTTT
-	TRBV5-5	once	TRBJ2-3	CASSSEAGKDTQYF	TGTGCCAGCAGCTCTGAGGCGGGGAAGGATACGCAGTATTTT
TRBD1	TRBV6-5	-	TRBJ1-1	CASRRDRTNTEAFF	TGTGCCAGCAGAAGGGACAGGACTAACACTGAAGCTTTCTTT
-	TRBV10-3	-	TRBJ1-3	CATGSGNTIYF	TGTGCCACCGGGTCTGGAAACACCATATATTTT
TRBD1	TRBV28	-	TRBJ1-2	CASSLGGQVPLVNTF	TGTGCCAGCAGTTTAGGCGGACAGGTGCCCCTCGTCAACACCTTC
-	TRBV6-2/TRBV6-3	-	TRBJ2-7	CASRRETGTYEQYF	TGTGCCAGCCGCCGAGAGACAGGTACCTACGAGCAGTACTTC
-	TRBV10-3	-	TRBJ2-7	CAISEDRGKQYF	TGTGCCATCAGTGAAGACCGGGGGAAGCAGTACTTC
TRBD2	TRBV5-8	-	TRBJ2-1	CASSLGGGSYNEQFF	TGTGCCAGCAGCCTCGGGGGGGGCTCCTACAATGAGCAGTTCTTC
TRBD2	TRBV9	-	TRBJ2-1	CASSVGLAGYNEQFF	TGTGCCAGCAGCGTAGGACTAGCGGGGTACAATGAGCAGTTCTTC
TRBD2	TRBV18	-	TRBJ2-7	CASSPGGRYEQYF	TGTGCCAGCTCACCTGGCGGGAGGTACGAGCAGTACTTC
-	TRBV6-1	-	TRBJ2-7	CASSEVGTKSYEQYF	TGTGCCAGCAGTGAGGTAGGGACAAAGTCCTACGAGCAGTACTTC
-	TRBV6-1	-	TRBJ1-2	CASSASTGTTNYGYTF	TGTGCCAGCAGTGCAAGTACAGGAACTACTAACTATGGCTACACCTTC